Presented here are 18 T cell receptor beta chains from one specimen sequenced in a study of Ad26.COV2.S vaccination and SARS-CoV-2 variants. Clones were read by immunoSEQ multiplex PCR, and TCRdb kept only the in-frame ones, dropping some. The sample lists around 300,000 clones; about 90% were seen once. Regarding treatment: about 20 received Ad26.COV2.S at low or high dose, single or two shots; 5 received placebo; per-sample allocation not given. Sampling was performed 63 days after the first vaccine or placebo injection. This specimen consisted of peripheral blood, obtained in a trial of Ad26.COV2.S vaccine versus placebo. Source of these receptors: a person aged 18 to 65 who received the Ad26.COV2.S COVID-19 vaccine or a placebo.

The chain carries TRBV7-9 and TRBJ1-1; D remains ambiguous. Looked up from germline, CDR1 is SEHNR and CDR2 is FQNEAQ (reference sequence). The CDR3 totals 13 residues. The V end was cut by 8 bases, the J end by 1 base, with 11 bases between. CDR3 coding DNA: TGTGCCAGCGACCGGCCAGAGAACACTGAAGCTTTCTTT. Its protein product is CASDRPENTEAFF.

The chain employs TRBV13 and TRBJ2-7; D might be TRBD1 (6 bases). V lost 7 bases and J lost 2, with 15 bases in between. This CDR3 contains 14 residues. Germline-derived CDR1 and CDR2 are PRHDT and FYEKMQ (reference sequence). CDR3 nucleotide sequence: TGTGCCAGCACTTTGATAGACAGGACCTACGAGCAGTACTTC. This gives the protein CASTLIDRTYEQYF.

The V and J genes are TRBV28 and TRBJ2-7; the D call may be TRBD1 or TRBD2 (5 bases each). V was pared by 8 bases and J by 0 bases, with 14 bases between. Germline CDR1 MDHEN, CDR2 SYDVKM. CDR3 length: 14 residues. The CDR3 protein is CASLRTGTSYEQYF. Here the CDR3 DNA reads TGTGCCAGCCTTCGGACCGGGACCTCCTACGAGCAGTACTTC.

This clone was seen a handful of times. V and J are TRBV7-2 and TRBJ1-5; 9 bases are shared with TRBD1. Germline V gene sequence: CDR1 SGHTA, CDR2 FQGNSA. The V gene end was trimmed by 5 bases and the J gene end by 6 bases; junction bases not matched to a gene: 14. This CDR3 has 17 amino acids. The CDR3 sequence is CASSARPPGTGIQPQHF. DNA of the CDR3: TGTGCCAGCAGCGCCCGACCCCCCGGGACAGGGATTCAGCCCCAGCATTTT.

The rearrangement joins TRBV7-6 to TRBJ1-1; TRBD1 might be the D (5 bases). The CDR3 sequence is 16 residues long. Looked up from germline, CDR1 is SGHVS and CDR2 is FNYEAQ. V gave up 1 base and J gave up 5 bases, with 17 bases separating them. DNA of the CDR3: TGTGCCAGCAGCTTAGATGAGACAAGGGGCGGGACTGAAGCTTTCTTT. Translation gives CASSLDETRGGTEAFF.

The gene calls are TRBV19 and TRBJ1-4; D gene unclear. Germline V gene sequence: CDR1 LNHDA, CDR2 SQIVND (reference sequence). The ends were cut back, 4 bases at V and 3 bases at J, with 15 bases in the middle. The CDR3 covers 16 residues. The chain's CDR3 is CASSSGRVVANEKLFF. As DNA, the CDR3 is TGTGCCAGTAGTAGTGGAAGGGTGGTTGCTAATGAAAAACTGTTTTTT. Complete variable domain (other parts from reference TRBV19 and TRBJ1-4): DGGITQSPKYLFRKEGQNVTLSCEQNLNHDAMYWYRQDPGQGLRLIYYSQIVNDFQKGDIAEGYSVSREKKESFPLTVTSAQKNPTAFYLCASSSGRVVANEKLFFGSGTQLSVL.

This chain uses TRBV19 with TRBJ2-1; TRBD2 might be the D (6 bases). V dropped 9 bases and J dropped 0 bases, with 9 bases sitting between them. Germline CDR1 is LNHDA and CDR2 is SQIVND (reference sequence). The CDR3 is 13 residues long. The CDR3 protein is CASKDYSYNEQFF. For the CDR3, the DNA is TGTGCCAGCAAGGACTACTCCTACAATGAGCAGTTCTTC.

The chain combines TRBV6-2 or TRBV6-3 with TRBJ1-3, with TRBD1 as a possible D gene (6 bases). Germline CDR1 reads MNHEY; CDR2 reads SVGEGT. V lost 0 bases to trimming and J lost 0 bases, with 9 bases between them. The CDR3 has 16 residues. The CDR3 reads CASSYSDRTSGNTIYF. The CDR3 nucleotides read TGTGCCAGCAGTTACTCCGACAGGACCTCTGGAAACACCATATATTTT.

V and J are TRBV2 and TRBJ1-3; 8 bases map to TRBD1. This CDR3 is built from 17 residues. The germline V gene has CDR1 SNHLY and CDR2 FYNNEI. The junction had 10 bases not matched to a gene; V was cut back by 6 bases and J by 0 bases. As DNA, the CDR3 is TGTGCCAGCAGCGCCCGTCGGGACAGGTCCTCTGGAAACACCATATATTTT. Its protein product is CASSARRDRSSGNTIYF.

This clone appeared once. The CDR3 region is CATSDFLGNEQFF. The DNA for the CDR3 is TGTGCCACCAGTGATTTCCTGGGTAATGAGCAGTTCTTC. J is TRBJ2-1 and V is TRBV24-1; D not certain. Germline V gives CDR1 KGHDR, CDR2 SFDVKD. V lost 1 base, J lost 7 bases, and 7 bases lay in between. This CDR3 has 13 residues.

The gene calls are TRBV12-3 or TRBV12-4 and TRBJ2-5, with 7 bases matching TRBD1. V dropped 6 bases and J dropped 7; count of bases not matched to a gene: 8. The CDR3 is 13 amino acids. The CDR3, as DNA: TGTGCCAGCAGGGTGGACAGGAGTCTGACCCAGTACTTC. It yields the protein CASRVDRSLTQYF.

The J gene is TRBJ2-3, the V gene TRBV19; TRBD2 agrees at 7 bases. Germline V gene lookup returns CDR1 LNHDA and CDR2 SQIVND (reference sequence). V trimming: 6 bases; J trimming: 3 bases; junction bases outside the gene matches: 12. CDR3 size: 16 residues. CDR3 DNA: TGTGCCAGTAGCGCCCTACTAGCGACTAAGACAGATACGCAGTATTTT. Its protein product is CASSALLATKTDTQYF.

This chain links TRBV4-1 with TRBJ2-1; D may be TRBD1 or TRBD2 (6 bases each). Germline CDR1 reads MGHRA; CDR2 reads YSYEKL. The CDR3 is 17 amino acids. Between the trimmed V and J ends, which lost 0 bases and 0 bases, there was a span of 12 bases. The DNA for the CDR3 is TGCGCCAGCAGCCAAGAAGGGGGGTCGAGCTCCTACAATGAGCAGTTCTTC. Residues: CASSQEGGSSSYNEQFF.

V is TRBV27 and J is TRBJ1-1; 9 bases line up with TRBD1. Trimming took 8 bases from V and 1 from J; bases not matched to a gene: 11. The CDR3 covers 16 residues. Germline CDR1 is MNHEY and CDR2 is SMNVEV (reference sequence). The chain's CDR3 is CASQDSWGQGNTEAFF. CDR3 bases: TGTGCCAGCCAAGACAGCTGGGGACAGGGGAACACTGAAGCTTTCTTT.

For this clone: Germline is not matched at one junction end, which may reflect a read error. J is TRBJ1-1 and V is TRBV29-1; D remains unclear. Germline CDR1 SQVTM, CDR2 ANQGSEA. CDR3 length: 14 residues. The DNA of the CDR3 is TGCAGCGTTACGGACCTCCGTATGAAGACTGAAGCTTTCTTT. This translates into CSVTDLRMKTEAFF.

This clone was observed a handful of times. The chain uses TRBV7-9 and TRBJ2-2; no firm D call. Germline V gives CDR1 SEHNR, CDR2 FQNEAQ (reference sequence). The CDR3 sequence is 11 residues long. Deletions cut 5 bases from V and 3 bases from J, with 1 base between. The CDR3, as DNA: TGTGCCAGCAGCGACACCGGGGAGCTGTTTTTT. It yields the protein CASSDTGELFF.

The J gene is TRBJ1-1, the V gene TRBV3-1 (or the pseudogene TRBV3-2); D remains unclear. The CDR3 is 12 residues long. Trimming removed 4 bases from V and 6 bases from J, with 9 bases in between. Germline V gene lookup returns CDR1 LGHDT and CDR2 YNNKEL (reference sequence). The CDR3 DNA is TGTGCCAGCAGCCCCGGTCGGTCTGAAGCTTTCTTT. Translation gives CASSPGRSEAFF.

The chain employs TRBV6-5 and TRBJ1-1, with no clear D. With 0 bases removed from V and 6 bases from J, the gap between germline ends came to 11 bases. In germline, CDR1 is MNHEY, CDR2 SVGAGI. This CDR3 spans 14 amino acids. In nucleotides, the CDR3 is TGTGCCAGCAGTTACTCGTGGGAAAACGCTGAAGCTTTCTTT. It encodes CASSYSWENAEAFF.